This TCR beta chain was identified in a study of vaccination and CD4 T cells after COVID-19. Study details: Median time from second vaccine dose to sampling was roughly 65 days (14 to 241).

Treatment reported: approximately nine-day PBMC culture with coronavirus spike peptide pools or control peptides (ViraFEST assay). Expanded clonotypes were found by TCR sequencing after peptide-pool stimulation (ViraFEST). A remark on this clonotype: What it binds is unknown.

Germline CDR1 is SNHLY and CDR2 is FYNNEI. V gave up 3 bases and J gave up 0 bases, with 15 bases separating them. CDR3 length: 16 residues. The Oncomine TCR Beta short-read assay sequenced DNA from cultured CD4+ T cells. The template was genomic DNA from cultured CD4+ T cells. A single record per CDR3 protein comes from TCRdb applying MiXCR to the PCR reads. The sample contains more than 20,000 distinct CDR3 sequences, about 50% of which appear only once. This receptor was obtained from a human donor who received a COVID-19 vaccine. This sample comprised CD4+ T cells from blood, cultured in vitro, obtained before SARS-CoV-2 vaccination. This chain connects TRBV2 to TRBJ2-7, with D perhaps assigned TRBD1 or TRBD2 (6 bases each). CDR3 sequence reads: CASSDGQGRSSYEQYF. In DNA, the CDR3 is TGTGCCAGCAGTGACGGTCAGGGGAGGAGCTCCTACGAGCAGTACTTC.